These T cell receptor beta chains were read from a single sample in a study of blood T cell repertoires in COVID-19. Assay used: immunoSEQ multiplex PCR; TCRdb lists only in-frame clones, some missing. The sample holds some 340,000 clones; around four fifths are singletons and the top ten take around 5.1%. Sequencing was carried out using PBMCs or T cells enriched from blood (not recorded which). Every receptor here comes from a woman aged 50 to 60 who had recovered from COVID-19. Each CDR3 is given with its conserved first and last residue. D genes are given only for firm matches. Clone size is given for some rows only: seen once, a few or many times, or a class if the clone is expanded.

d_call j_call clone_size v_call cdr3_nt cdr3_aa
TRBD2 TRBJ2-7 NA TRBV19 TGTGCCAGTACTGGGGTCGGGGGACTAGCGGGGGAGCAGTACTTC CASTGVGGLAGEQYF
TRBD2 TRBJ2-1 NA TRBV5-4 TGTGCCAGCAGAACCACTAGGGGACTAGCGAGACGATCGGCAAATGAGCAGTTCTTC CASRTTRGLARRSANEQFF
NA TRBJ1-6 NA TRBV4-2 TGTGCCAGCAGCCAAGGAGCAGCGTTGAATTCACCCCTCCACTTT CASSQGAALNSPLHF
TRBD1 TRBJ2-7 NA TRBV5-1 TGCGCCAGCAGCTTGGCCGGGGGACAGGATACCTACGAGCAGTACTTC CASSLAGGQDTYEQYF
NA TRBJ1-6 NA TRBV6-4 TGTGCCAGCAGACGGGACTTTTATAATTCACCCCTCCACTTT CASRRDFYNSPLHF
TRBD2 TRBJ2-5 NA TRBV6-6 TGTGCCAGCGCCGTTCCGGGACTAGCAGGGGAGACCCAGTACTTC CASAVPGLAGETQYF
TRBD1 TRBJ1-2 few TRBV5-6 TGTGCCAGCAGCTTGTTTGAGGGACAGGTTGTTGGGGGCTACACCTTC CASSLFEGQVVGGYTF
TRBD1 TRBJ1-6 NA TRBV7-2 TGTGCCAGCAGCTCGGGACAGGGCTTACCCCTCCACTTT CASSSGQGLPLHF
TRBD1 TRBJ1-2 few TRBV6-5 TGTGCCACCCAGCAGGGGGACTATGGCTACACCTTC CATQQGDYGYTF
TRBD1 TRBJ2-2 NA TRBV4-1 TGCGCCAGCAGCGCCTCCGGGACAGGGGGCTTGGCCGGGGAGCTGTTTTTT CASSASGTGGLAGELFF
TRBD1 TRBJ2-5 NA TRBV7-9 TGTGCCAGCAGCTTAGGTACAGGGGTGATCGAGACCCAGTACTTC CASSLGTGVIETQYF
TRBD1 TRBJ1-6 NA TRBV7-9 TGTGCCAGCAGCTTTTTAGGACAGGGGGGTTCACCCCTCCACTTT CASSFLGQGGSPLHF
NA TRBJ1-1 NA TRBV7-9 TGTGCCAGCAGCTATAGGAACACTGAAGCTTTCTTT CASSYRNTEAFF
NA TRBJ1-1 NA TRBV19 TGTGCCAGTAGTCTCCCTGGGGGGGGTAGCACTGAAGCTTTCTTT CASSLPGGGSTEAFF
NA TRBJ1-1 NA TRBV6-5 TGTGCCAGCAGTTACCCCACCGAGGTGAACACTGAAGCTTTCTTT CASSYPTEVNTEAFF
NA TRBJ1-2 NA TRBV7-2 TGTGCCAGCAGCTTAGGCCCCGGGGACTCCTACTATGGCTACACCTTC CASSLGPGDSYYGYTF
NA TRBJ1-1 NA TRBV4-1 TGCGCCAGCAGCCCTATGACGGGGTCGCAGGCGACGCAATTCTTT CASSPMTGSQATQFF
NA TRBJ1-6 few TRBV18 TGTGCCAGCTCACCAAACAGAGATAATAATTCACCCCTCCACTTT CASSPNRDNNSPLHF
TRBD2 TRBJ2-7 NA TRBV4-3 TGCGCCAGCAGCCAAAGGCCCGCTAGCGGCCTCTACGAGCAGTACTTC CASSQRPASGLYEQYF
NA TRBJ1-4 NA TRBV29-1 TGCAGCGTAAAGCGGGGTACAACTAATGAAAAACTGTTTTTT CSVKRGTTNEKLFF
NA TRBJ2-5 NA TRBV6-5 TGTGCCGGAGCAGGGGGGAGTAGAGAGACCCAGTACTTC CAGAGGSRETQYF
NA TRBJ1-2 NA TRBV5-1 TGCGCCAGCAGCTTCGGGGGTCGGAACTATGGCTACACCTTC CASSFGGRNYGYTF
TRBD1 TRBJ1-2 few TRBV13 TGTGCCAGCAGCACCCGGGACAGGGACTACCTTGGCTATGGCTACACCTTC CASSTRDRDYLGYGYTF
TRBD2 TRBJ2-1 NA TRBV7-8 TGTGCCAGCAGCTTTACTAGCGGGGGGGCCGGTCGCCATGAGCAGTTCTTC CASSFTSGGAGRHEQFF
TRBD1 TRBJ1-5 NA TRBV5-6 TGTGCCAGCAGCTTGGGACAGGGAGGTCAGCCCCAGCATTTT CASSLGQGGQPQHF
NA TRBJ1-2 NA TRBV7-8 TGTGCCAGCAGCCCGTCGCGCGATGGCTACACCTTC CASSPSRDGYTF
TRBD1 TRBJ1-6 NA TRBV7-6 TGTGCCAGCAGCTTACGGACAGGGAGGAATTCACCCCTCCACTTT CASSLRTGRNSPLHF
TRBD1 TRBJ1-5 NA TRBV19 TGTGCCAGTAGCACACCGGGACAGGGATTTAGCAATCAGCCCCAGCATTTT CASSTPGQGFSNQPQHF
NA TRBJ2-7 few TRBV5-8 TGTGCCAGCAGCGTGACTGCTCTATCCCCCGAGCAGTACTTC CASSVTALSPEQYF
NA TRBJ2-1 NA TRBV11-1 TGTGCCAGCAGCTTAGATCCAGGAGGCAATAGCAATGAGCAGTTCTTC CASSLDPGGNSNEQFF
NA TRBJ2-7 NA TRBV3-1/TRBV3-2 TGTGCCAGCAGCCAATTCCGGCGGGGGCCGACCTACGAGCAGTACTTC CASSQFRRGPTYEQYF
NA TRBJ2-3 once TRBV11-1 TGTGCCAGCAGCCCTAGTCATACGCAGTATTTT CASSPSHTQYF
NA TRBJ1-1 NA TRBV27 TGTGCCAGCAGTTTAAGGAGGGACGGCGGAGGGACTTTCTTT CASSLRRDGGGTFF
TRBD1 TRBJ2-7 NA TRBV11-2 TGTGCCAGCAGACAGACAGGGCTATCGAGGGCCACCTACGAGCAGTACTTC CASRQTGLSRATYEQYF
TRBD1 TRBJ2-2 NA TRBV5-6 TGTGCCAGCAGCGCGGGACAGGGATCCTTAGTCGGGGAGCTGTTTTTT CASSAGQGSLVGELFF
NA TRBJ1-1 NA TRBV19 TGTGCCAGTAGTATTCAATCGGCGGGGACTGAAGCTTTCTTT CASSIQSAGTEAFF
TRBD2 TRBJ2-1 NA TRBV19 TGTGCCAGTAGACCCGAAGCGGGAGGGCCCTCCTACAATGAGCAGTTCTTC CASRPEAGGPSYNEQFF
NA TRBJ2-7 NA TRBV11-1 TGTGCCAGCAGCCGAACCTACCGGGACAACTACGAGCAGTACTTC CASSRTYRDNYEQYF
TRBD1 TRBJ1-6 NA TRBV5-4 TGTGCCAGCAGCTTTCAGGGGGCTTCACCCCTCCACTTT CASSFQGASPLHF
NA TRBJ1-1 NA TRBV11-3 TGTGCCAGCAGCTTTAACCACCTCGGAGGGACTGAAGCTTTCTTT CASSFNHLGGTEAFF
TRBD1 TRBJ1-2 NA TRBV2 TGTGCCAGCAGTGAAGTGGTCGGACAGGGGCCCACCTTC CASSEVVGQGPTF
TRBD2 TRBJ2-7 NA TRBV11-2 TGTGCCAGCAGCTCACCCCTAGCGGGAGTCGGCGAGCAGTACTTC CASSSPLAGVGEQYF
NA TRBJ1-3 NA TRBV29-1 TGCAGCGAAGGGACACATGGAAACACCATATATTTT CSEGTHGNTIYF
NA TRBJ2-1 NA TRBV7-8 TGTGCCAGCTTGGGGCGGCGTGGTAATGAGCAGTTCTTC CASLGRRGNEQFF
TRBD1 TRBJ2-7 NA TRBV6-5 TGTGCCAGCAGTTCCCTTGACAGGGGATCCGAGCAGTACTTC CASSSLDRGSEQYF
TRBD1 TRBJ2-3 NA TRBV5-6 TGTGCCAGCAGCTCGGGACAGGGATGGACAGATACGCAGTATTTT CASSSGQGWTDTQYF
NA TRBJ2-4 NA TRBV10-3 TGTGCCATCAGTGAGTCGTCACAGGGCAGCATTCAGTACTTC CAISESSQGSIQYF
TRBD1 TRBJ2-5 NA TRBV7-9 TGTGCCAGCCTTAAGATGGGACAGAAGTTCCTACAAGAGACCCAGTACTTC CASLKMGQKFLQETQYF
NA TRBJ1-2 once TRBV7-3 TGTGCCAGCAGCTGCCCCCCTACAGATCGGGAGTATACTAACTATGGCTACACCTTC CASSCPPTDREYTNYGYTF
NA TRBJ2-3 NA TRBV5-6 TGTGCCAGCAGCCCAGTAGGTAGCGGCACAGATACGCAGTATTTT CASSPVGSGTDTQYF
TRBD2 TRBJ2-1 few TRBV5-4 TGTGCCAGCAGCCCCCAGGGAGGGTCCTACAATGAGCAGTTCTTC CASSPQGGSYNEQFF
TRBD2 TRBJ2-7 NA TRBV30 TGTGCCTGGAGTGTACGAACTAGCGGGAAGAGCTCCTACGAGCAGTACTTC CAWSVRTSGKSSYEQYF
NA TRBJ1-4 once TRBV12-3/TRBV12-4 TGTGCCAGCAGTCGGGGGGGGGAGGAACTGTTTTTT CASSRGGEELFF
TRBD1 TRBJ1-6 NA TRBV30 TGTGCCTGGAGTGACGGACAGGGGAATTCACCCCTCCACTTT CAWSDGQGNSPLHF
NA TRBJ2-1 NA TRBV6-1 TGTGCCAGCAGTGAAAACAGGGTGGAGAGCTCCTACAATGAGCAGTTCTTC CASSENRVESSYNEQFF
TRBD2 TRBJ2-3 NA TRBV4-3 TGCGCCAGCAGCCAAGAAATGACTAGCGGGAGCGGTGATACGCAGTATTTT CASSQEMTSGSGDTQYF
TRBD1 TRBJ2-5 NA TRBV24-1 TGTGCCACCAGTGGCACAGGGGAAGAGACCCAGTACTTC CATSGTGEETQYF
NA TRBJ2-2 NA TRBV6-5 TGTGCCAGCAGCCCCCGGGACACAAACACCGGGGAGCTGTTTTTT CASSPRDTNTGELFF
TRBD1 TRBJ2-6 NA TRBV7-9 TGTGCCAGCAGCGCCCGGACAGGGTCGTACTCTGGGGCCAACGTCCTGACTTTC CASSARTGSYSGANVLTF
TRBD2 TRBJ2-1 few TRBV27 TGTGCCAGCAGTTTGACTAGCGACTACTACAATGAGCAGTTCTTC CASSLTSDYYNEQFF